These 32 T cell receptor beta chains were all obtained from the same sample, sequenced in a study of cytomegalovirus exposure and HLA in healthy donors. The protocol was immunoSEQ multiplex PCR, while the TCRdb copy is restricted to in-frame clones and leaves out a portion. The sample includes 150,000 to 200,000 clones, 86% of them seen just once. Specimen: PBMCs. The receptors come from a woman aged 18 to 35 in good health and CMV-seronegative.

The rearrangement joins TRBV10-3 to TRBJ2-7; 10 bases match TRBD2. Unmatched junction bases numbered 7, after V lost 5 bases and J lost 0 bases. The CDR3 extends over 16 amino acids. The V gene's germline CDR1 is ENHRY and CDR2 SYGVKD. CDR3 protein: CAISPLAGRSSYEQYF. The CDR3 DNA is TGTGCCATCAGTCCACTAGCGGGGAGGAGCTCCTACGAGCAGTACTTC.

The CDR3 DNA is TGTGCCAGTAGTATGCTTAGCCAAGAAAACATTCAGTACTTC. Translation gives CASSMLSQENIQYF. J is TRBJ2-4 and V is TRBV19; no clear D gene. The length of the CDR3 is 14 residues. The V end lost 3 bases, the J end lost 5 bases, and 11 bases lay between the germline ends. Per the germline V gene, CDR1 is LNHDA and CDR2 is SQIVND (reference sequence).

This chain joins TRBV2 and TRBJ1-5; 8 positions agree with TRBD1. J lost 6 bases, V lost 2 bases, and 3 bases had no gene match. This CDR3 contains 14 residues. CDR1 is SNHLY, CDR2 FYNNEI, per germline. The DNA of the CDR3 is TGTGCCAGCAGTGAAAGGACAGGGAGTCAGCCCCAGCATTTT. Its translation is CASSERTGSQPQHF.

The CDR3 DNA sequence: TGCGCCAGCAGCTGGACACTGAACACTGAAGCTTTCTTT. It translates to CASSWTLNTEAFF. V usage is TRBV5-1 and J usage is TRBJ1-1, with D possibly being TRBD1 (5 bases). The CDR3 is made up of 13 amino acids. V lost 3 bases and J 0 bases, leaving 6 bases between the germline ends. The germline gives CDR1 SGHRS, CDR2 YFSETQ.

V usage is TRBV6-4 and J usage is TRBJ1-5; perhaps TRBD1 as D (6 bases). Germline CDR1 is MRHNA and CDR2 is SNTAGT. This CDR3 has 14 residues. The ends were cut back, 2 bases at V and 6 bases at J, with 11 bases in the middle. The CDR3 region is CASSDESGVQPQHF. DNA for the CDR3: TGTGCCAGCAGTGACGAGTCAGGGGTTCAGCCCCAGCATTTT.

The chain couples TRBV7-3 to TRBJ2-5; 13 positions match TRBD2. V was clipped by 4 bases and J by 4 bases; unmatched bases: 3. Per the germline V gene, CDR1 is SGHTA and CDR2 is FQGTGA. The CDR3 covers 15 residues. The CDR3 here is CASSSRTSGGETQYF. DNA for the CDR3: TGTGCCAGCAGCTCACGGACTAGCGGGGGAGAGACCCAGTACTTC. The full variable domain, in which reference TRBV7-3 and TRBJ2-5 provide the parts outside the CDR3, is GAGVSQTPSNKVTEKGKYVELRCDPISGHTALYWYRQSLGQGPEFLIYFQGTGAADDSGLPNDRFFAVRPEGSVSTLKIQRTERGDSAVYLCASSSRTSGGETQYFGPGTRLLVL.

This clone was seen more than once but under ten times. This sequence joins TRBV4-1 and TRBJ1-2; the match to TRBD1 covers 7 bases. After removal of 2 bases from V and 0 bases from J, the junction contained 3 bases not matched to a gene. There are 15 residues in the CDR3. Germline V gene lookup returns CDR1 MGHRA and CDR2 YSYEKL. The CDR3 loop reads CASSQPDRSNYGYTF. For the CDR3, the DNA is TGCGCCAGCAGCCAACCGGACAGGTCTAACTATGGCTACACCTTC.

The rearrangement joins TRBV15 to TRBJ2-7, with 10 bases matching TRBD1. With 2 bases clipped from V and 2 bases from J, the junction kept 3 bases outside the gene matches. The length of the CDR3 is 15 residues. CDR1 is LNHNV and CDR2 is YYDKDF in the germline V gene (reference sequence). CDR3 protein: CATSRRGQGAYEQYF. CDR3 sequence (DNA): TGTGCCACCAGCAGACGCGGACAGGGGGCCTACGAGCAGTACTTC.

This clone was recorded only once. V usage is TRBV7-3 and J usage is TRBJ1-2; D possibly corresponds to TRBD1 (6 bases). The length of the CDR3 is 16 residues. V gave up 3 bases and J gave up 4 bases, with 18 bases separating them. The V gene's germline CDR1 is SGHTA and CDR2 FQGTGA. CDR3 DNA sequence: TGTGCCAGCAGCTTCATGGGGGGGCAGGGACCCTATGGCTACACCTTC. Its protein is CASSFMGGQGPYGYTF.

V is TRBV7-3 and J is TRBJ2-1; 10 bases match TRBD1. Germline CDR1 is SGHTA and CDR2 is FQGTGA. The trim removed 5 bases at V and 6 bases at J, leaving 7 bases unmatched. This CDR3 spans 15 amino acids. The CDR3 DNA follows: TGTGCCAGCAGCCGCGGACAGGGGGGTTTCAATGAGCAGTTCTTC. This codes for CASSRGQGGFNEQFF.

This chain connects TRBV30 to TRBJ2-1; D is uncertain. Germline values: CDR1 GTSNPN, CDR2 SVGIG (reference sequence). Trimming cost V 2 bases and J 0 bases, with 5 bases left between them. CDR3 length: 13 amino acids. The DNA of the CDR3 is TGTGCCTGGAGTTTGAGCTCCTACAATGAGCAGTTCTTC. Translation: CAWSLSSYNEQFF.

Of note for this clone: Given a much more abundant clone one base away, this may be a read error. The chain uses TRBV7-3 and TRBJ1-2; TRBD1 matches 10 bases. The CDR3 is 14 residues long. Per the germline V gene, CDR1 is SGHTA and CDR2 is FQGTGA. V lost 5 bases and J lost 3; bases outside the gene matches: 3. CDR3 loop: CASSPGTGDYGYTF. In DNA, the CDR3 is TGTGCCAGCAGCCCCGGGACAGGGGACTATGGCTACACCTTC.

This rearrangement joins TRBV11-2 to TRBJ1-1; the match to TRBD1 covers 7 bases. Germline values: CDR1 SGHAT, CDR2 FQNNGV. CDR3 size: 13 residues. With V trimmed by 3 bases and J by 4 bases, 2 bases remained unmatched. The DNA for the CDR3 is TGTGCCAGCAGCTTTCGGGACAGCACTGAAGCTTTCTTT. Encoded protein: CASSFRDSTEAFF.

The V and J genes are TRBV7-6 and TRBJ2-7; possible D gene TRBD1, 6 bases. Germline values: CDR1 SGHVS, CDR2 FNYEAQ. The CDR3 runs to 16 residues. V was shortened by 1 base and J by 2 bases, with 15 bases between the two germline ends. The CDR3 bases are TGTGCCAGCAGCTTAGTTGGGGGCGTTACCACCTACGAGCAGTACTTC. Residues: CASSLVGGVTTYEQYF.

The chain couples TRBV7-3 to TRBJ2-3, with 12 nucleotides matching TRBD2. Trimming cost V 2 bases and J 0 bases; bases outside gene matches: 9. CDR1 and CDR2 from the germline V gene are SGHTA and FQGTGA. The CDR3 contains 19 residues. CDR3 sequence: CASSLPHPGLAGSTDTQYF. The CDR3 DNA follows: TGTGCCAGCAGCTTACCCCATCCGGGACTAGCGGGTAGCACAGATACGCAGTATTTT.

The CDR3 reads CATSRDKPSLAGGLMTQYF. As DNA, the CDR3 is TGTGCCACCAGCAGAGATAAACCCTCACTAGCGGGGGGGCTTATGACCCAGTACTTC. The chain joins TRBV15 to TRBJ2-5; 13 nucleotides align to TRBD2. This CDR3 comprises 19 residues. Per germline, CDR1 LNHNV and CDR2 YYDKDF (reference sequence). V dropped 0 bases and J dropped 7; count of bases not matched to a gene: 14.

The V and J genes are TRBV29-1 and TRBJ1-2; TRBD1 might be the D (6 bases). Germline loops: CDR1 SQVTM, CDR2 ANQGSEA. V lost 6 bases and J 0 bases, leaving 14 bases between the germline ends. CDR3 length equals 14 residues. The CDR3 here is CSVSGRQANYGYTF. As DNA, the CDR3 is TGCAGCGTGTCTGGCCGACAGGCTAACTATGGCTACACCTTC.

The DNA for the CDR3 is TGTGCCAGCAGTAAGCTAGCGGGAGTAAATAATGAGCAGTTCTTC. Translation: CASSKLAGVNNEQFF. The J gene is TRBJ2-1, the V gene TRBV6-5, with 10 bases fitting TRBD2. The J segment lost 7 bases and the V segment lost 5 bases, leaving 8 bases of the junction unmatched. There are 15 residues in the CDR3. CDR1 and CDR2 from the germline V gene are MNHEY and SVGAGI.

CDR3 sequence (DNA): TGCGCCAGCAGCTTGAGGGCTCGGGGTTTGGGGGGAAACACTGAAGCTTTCTTT. Translated: CASSLRARGLGGNTEAFF. V is TRBV5-1 and J is TRBJ1-1; perhaps TRBD1 as D (5 bases). Germline-derived CDR1 and CDR2 are SGHRS and YFSETQ. Trimming cost V 1 base and J 2 bases, with 21 bases left between them. The CDR3 is 18 amino acids.

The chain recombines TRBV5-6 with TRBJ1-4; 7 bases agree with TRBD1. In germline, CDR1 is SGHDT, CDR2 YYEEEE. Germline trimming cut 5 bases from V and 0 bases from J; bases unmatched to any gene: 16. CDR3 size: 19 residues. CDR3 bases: TGTGCCAGCAGTAAAAGACGACAGGGACGGACTGCAACTAATGAAAAACTGTTTTTT. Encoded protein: CASSKRRQGRTATNEKLFF. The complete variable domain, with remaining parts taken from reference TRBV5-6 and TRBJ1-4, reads DAGVTQSPTHLIKTRGQQVTLRCSPKSGHDTVSWYQQALGQGPQFIFQYYEEEERQRGNFPDRFSGHQFPNYSSELNVNALLLGDSALYLCASSKRRQGRTATNEKLFFGSGTQLSVL.

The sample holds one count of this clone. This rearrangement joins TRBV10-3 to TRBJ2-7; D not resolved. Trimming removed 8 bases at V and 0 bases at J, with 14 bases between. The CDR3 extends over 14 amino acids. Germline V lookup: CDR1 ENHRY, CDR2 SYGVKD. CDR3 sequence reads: CAIGPNVGSYEQYF. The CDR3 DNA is TGTGCCATCGGGCCCAACGTTGGCTCCTACGAGCAGTACTTC.

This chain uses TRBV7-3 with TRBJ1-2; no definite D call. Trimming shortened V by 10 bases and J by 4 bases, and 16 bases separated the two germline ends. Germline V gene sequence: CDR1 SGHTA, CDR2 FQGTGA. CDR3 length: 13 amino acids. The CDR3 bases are TGTGCCATCTCACCGGAGAGGGTCTATGGCTACACCTTC. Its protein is CAISPERVYGYTF.

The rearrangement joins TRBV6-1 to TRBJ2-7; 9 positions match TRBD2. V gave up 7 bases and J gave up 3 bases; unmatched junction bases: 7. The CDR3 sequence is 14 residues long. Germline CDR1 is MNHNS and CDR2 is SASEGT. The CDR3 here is CASTGLATNYEQYF. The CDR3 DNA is TGTGCCAGCACCGGACTAGCGACCAACTACGAGCAGTACTTC.

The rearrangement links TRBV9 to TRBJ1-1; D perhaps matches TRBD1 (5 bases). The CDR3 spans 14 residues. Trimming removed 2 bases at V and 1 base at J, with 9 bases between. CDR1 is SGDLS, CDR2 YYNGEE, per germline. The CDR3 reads CASSVDSENTEAFF. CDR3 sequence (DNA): TGTGCCAGCAGCGTTGACAGTGAGAACACTGAAGCTTTCTTT. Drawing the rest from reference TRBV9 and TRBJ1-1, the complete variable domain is DSGVTQTPKHLITATGQRVTLRCSPRSGDLSVYWYQQSLDQGLQFLIQYYNGEERAKGNILERFSAQQFPDLHSELNLSSLELGDSALYFCASSVDSENTEAFFGQGTRLTVV.

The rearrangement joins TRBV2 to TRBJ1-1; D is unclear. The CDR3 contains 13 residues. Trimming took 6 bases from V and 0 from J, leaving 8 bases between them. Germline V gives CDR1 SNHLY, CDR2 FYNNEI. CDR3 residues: CASSPEVNTEAFF. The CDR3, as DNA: TGTGCCAGCAGCCCAGAAGTGAACACTGAAGCTTTCTTT.

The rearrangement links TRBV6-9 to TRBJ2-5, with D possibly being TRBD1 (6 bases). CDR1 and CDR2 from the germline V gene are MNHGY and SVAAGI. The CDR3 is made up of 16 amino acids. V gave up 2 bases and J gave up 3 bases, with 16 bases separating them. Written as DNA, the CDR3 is TGTGCCAGCAGTTATACGGACAGAAAAGGGGAAGAGACCCAGTACTTC. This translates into CASSYTDRKGEETQYF.

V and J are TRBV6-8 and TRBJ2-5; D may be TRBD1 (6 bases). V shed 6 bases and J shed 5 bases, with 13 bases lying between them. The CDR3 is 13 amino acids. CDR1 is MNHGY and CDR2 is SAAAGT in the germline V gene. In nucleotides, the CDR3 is TGTGCCAGCAGACCTGGGACATACGAGACCCAGTACTTC. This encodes CASRPGTYETQYF.

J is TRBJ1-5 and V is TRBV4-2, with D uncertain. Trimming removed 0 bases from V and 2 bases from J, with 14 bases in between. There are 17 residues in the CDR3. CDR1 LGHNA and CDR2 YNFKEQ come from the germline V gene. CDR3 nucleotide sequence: TGTGCCAGCAGCCAAGATATCCGGGGAGGCGGCAATCAGCCCCAGCATTTT. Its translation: CASSQDIRGGGNQPQHF.

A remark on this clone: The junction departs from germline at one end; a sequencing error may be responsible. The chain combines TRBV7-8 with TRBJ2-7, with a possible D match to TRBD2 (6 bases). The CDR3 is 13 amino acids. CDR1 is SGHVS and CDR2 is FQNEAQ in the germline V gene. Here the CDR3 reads CASSVSGVLGGDF. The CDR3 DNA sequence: TGTGCCAGCAGCGTGTCGGGTGTTCTAGGCGGGGACTTC.

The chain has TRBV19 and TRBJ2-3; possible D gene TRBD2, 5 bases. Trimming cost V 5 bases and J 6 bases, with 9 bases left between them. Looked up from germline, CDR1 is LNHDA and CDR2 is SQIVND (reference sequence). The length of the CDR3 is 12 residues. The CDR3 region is CASSPRADTQYF. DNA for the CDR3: TGTGCCAGTAGTCCGAGGGCGGATACGCAGTATTTT. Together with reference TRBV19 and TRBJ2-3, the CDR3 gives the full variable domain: DGGITQSPKYLFRKEGQNVTLSCEQNLNHDAMYWYRQDPGQGLRLIYYSQIVNDFQKGDIAEGYSVSREKKESFPLTVTSAQKNPTAFYLCASSPRADTQYFGPGTRLTVL.

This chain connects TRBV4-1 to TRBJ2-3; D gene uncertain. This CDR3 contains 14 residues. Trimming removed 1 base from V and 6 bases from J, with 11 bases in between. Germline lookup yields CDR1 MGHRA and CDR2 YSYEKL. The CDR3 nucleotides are TGCGCCAGCAGCCAAGGGTTACGAGCGGATACGCAGTATTTT. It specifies CASSQGLRADTQYF.

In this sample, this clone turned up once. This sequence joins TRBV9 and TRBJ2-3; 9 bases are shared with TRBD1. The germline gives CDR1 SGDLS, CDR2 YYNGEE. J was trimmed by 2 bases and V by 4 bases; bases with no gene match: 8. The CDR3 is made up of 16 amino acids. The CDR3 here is CASSPTGTGTTDTQYF. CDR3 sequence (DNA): TGTGCCAGCAGCCCCACCGGGACAGGGACCACAGATACGCAGTATTTT.